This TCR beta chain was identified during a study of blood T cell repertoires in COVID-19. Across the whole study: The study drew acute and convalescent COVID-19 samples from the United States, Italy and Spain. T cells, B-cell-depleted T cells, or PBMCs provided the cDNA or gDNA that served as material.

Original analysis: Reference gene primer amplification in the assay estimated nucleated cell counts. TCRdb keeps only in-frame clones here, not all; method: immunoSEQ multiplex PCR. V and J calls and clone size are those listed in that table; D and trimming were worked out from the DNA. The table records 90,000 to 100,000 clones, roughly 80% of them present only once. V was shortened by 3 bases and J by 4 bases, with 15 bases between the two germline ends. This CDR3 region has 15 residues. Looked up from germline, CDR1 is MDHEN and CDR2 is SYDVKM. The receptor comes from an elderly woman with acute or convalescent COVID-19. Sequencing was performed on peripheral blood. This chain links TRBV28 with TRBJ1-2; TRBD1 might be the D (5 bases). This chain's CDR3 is CASSLGQRNPYGYTF. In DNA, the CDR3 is TGTGCCAGCAGTTTGGGGCAGAGGAACCCCTATGGCTACACCTTC.